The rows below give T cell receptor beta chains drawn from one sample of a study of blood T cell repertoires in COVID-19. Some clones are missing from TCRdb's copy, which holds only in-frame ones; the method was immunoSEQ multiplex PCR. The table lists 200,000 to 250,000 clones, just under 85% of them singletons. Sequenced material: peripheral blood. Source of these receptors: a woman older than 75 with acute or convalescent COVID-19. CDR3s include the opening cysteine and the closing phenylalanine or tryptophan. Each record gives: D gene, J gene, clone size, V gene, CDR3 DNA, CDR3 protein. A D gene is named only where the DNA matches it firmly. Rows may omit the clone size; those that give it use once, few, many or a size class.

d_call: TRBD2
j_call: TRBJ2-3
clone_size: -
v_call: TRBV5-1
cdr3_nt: TGCGCCAGCAGCCCGGGGACTAGCACCATGATAGATACGCAGTATTTT
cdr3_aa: CASSPGTSTMIDTQYF

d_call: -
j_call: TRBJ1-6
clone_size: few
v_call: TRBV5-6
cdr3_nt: TGTGCCAGCAGCTTTAGACAGAGCTCCTATAATTCACCCCTCCACTTT
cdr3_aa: CASSFRQSSYNSPLHF

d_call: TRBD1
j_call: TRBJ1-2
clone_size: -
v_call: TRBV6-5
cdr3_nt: TGTGCCAGCAGTTGGGAGGGACAGGGGGCCGGCTACACCTTC
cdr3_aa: CASSWEGQGAGYTF

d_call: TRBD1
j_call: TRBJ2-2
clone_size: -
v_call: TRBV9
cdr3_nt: TGTGCCAGCAACAGGGGGTTTAACCTGAACACCGGGGAGCTGTTTTTT
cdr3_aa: CASNRGFNLNTGELFF

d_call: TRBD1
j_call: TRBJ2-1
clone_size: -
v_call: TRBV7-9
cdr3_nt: TGTGCCAGCAGCGCGGGACAGGGCATCTACAATGAGCAGTTCTTC
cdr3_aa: CASSAGQGIYNEQFF

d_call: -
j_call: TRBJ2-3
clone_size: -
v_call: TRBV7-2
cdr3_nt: TGTGCCAGCAGCATAGCCCGACCACCGGGTACAGATACGCAGTATTTT
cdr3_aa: CASSIARPPGTDTQYF

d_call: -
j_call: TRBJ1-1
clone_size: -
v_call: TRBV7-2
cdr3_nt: TGTGCCAGCAGCTACGCAGGACAGAGCACTGAAGCTTTCTTT
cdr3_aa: CASSYAGQSTEAFF

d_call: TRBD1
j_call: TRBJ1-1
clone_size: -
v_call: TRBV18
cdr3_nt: TGTGCCAGCTCACCACCGACGTCACAGGGGGCTGAAGCTTTCTTT
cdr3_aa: CASSPPTSQGAEAFF

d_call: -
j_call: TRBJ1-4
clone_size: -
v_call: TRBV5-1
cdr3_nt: TGCGCCAGCAGCTTGACGGCAACTAATGAAAAACTGTTTTTT
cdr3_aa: CASSLTATNEKLFF

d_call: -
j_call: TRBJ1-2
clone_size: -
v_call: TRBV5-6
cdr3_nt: TGTGCCAGCAGCTTGGATCCCCAGGCCCGTGGCTACACCTTC
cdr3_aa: CASSLDPQARGYTF

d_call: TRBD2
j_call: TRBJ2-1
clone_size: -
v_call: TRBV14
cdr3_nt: TGTGCCAGCAGCCAAGATTGGGGGGGGGTCCCCAATGAGCAGTTCTTC
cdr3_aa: CASSQDWGGVPNEQFF

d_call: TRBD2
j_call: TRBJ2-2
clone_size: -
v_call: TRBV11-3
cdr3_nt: TGTGCCAGCAGCTTAAGGTTCGGGCGGGAGAGCACCGGGGAGCTGTTTTTT
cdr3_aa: CASSLRFGRESTGELFF

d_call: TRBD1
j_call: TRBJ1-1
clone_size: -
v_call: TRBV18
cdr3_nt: TGTGCCAGCTCACCGACGGGACAGGAGAACACTGAAGCTTTCTTT
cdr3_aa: CASSPTGQENTEAFF

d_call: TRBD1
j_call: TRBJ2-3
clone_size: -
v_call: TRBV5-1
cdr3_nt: TGCGCCAGCAGCTCACAGGGGGATGGCACAGATACGCAGTATTTT
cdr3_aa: CASSSQGDGTDTQYF

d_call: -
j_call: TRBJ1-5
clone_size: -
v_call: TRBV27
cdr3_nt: TGTGCCAGCAGTAGGGGCGGATATAGCAATCAGCCCCAGCATTTT
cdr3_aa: CASSRGGYSNQPQHF

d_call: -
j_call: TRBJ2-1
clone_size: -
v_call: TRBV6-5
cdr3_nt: TGTGCCAGCAGTTACGGGGCGTCGAGCTCCTACAATGAGCAGTTCTTC
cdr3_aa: CASSYGASSSYNEQFF

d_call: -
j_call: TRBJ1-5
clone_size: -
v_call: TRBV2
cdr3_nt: TGTGCCAGCGGGATGGCGACGGACTATCAGCCCCAGCATTTT
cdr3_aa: CASGMATDYQPQHF

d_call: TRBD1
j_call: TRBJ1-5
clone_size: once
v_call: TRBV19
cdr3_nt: TGTGCCAGTAGTATCTCGGACAGGAACAATCAGCCCCAGCATTTT
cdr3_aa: CASSISDRNNQPQHF

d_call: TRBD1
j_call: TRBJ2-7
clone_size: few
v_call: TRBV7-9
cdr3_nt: TGTGCCAGCAGCCTCGGACAGGGGATGAACGAGCAGTACTTC
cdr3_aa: CASSLGQGMNEQYF

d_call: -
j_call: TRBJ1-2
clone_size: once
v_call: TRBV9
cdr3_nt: TGTGCCAGCAGCTCCCGTGGGGGCAGGGACTATGGCTACACCTTC
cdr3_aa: CASSSRGGRDYGYTF

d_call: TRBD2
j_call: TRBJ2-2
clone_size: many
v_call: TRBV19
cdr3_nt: TGTGCCAGTACGCTAGCGGGAGTGTCTGGGAACACCGGGGAGCTGTTTTTT
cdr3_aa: CASTLAGVSGNTGELFF

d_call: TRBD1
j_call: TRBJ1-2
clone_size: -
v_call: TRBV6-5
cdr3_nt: TGTGCCAGCAGTTACCGACAGGGCCCCTATGGCTACACCTTC
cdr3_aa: CASSYRQGPYGYTF